A single sample is the source of the 26 T cell receptor beta chains below, sequenced in a study of blood T cells in healthy people across ages. A second PCR of 7 to 11 cycles used a sample-barcoded 5' primer and a J-beta primer mix. Each CDR3 protein gets one entry after TCRdb re-called the 5' RACE reads with MiXCR. The repertoire holds 1.5 million to 2 million distinct CDR3 sequences, 30% to 40% seen once, with around 10% in the top ten. Sequenced: blood. The source of these receptors is a woman in her twenties or thirties in good health.

This clonotype was detected only a few times. The CDR3 protein is CASSTDTEIQPQHF. The CDR3 nucleotides read TGTGCCAGCAGTACTGACACCGAAATTCAGCCCCAGCATTTT. The V and J genes are TRBV6-1 and TRBJ1-5; no firm D call. The germline V and J ends were trimmed by 5 bases and 6 bases, with 14 bases remaining between them. The CDR3 loop spans 14 amino acids. Germline V gene data show CDR1 as MNHNS and CDR2 as SASEGT.

This clonotype was detected a few times. The chain employs TRBV3-1 and TRBJ2-7; either TRBD1 or TRBD2 may supply D (5 bases each). Trimming took 5 bases from V and 7 from J, leaving 18 bases between them. The CDR3 length is 14 residues. Germline V gene data show CDR1 as LGHDT and CDR2 as YNNKEL (reference sequence). The CDR3 region is CASSYSGPPGEQYF. CDR3 coding DNA: TGTGCCAGCAGCTACTCGGGACCCCCGGGGGAGCAGTACTTC.

The J gene is TRBJ2-1, the V gene TRBV28; D could derive from TRBD1 or TRBD2 (5 bases each). This CDR3 is built from 16 residues. Germline V gives CDR1 MDHEN, CDR2 SYDVKM. Trimming shortened V by 6 bases and J by 7 bases, and 22 bases separated the two germline ends. The CDR3 reads CASSPRGARSPNEQFF. For the CDR3, the DNA is TGTGCCAGCAGCCCGAGAGGGGCGAGAAGCCCGAATGAGCAGTTCTTC.

With respect to this clonotype: The germline gene is not matched at one end of the junction; a read error may be the cause. The chain links TRBV7-8 to TRBJ1-6; no reliable D call. This CDR3 comprises 13 residues. CDR1 is SGHVS and CDR2 is FQNEAQ in the germline V gene. CDR3: CACSLDWDSPLHF. CDR3 bases: TGTGCCTGCAGCTTAGACTGGGATTCACCCCTCCACTTT.

The rearrangement links TRBV27 to TRBJ2-7, with TRBD1 matching over 7 bases. V was pared by 0 bases and J by 4 bases, with 6 bases of the junction left unmatched. Per the germline V gene, CDR1 is MNHEY and CDR2 is SMNVEV (reference sequence). This CDR3 region has 15 residues. The CDR3, as DNA: TGTGCCAGCAGTTTATCGGGGACAGAAACTTACGAGCAGTACTTC. Its translation is CASSLSGTETYEQYF.

The CDR3 DNA is TGCGCCAGCAGCTTGGAGGTGACAGGAGCAGAGACCCAGTACTTC. Protein product: CASSLEVTGAETQYF. The chain joins TRBV5-1 to TRBJ2-5, with a weak D call TRBD1 (6 bases). Trimming shortened V by 0 bases and J by 4 bases, and 13 bases separated the two germline ends. The CDR3 is 15 amino acids. Germline CDR1 is SGHRS and CDR2 is YFSETQ.

The chain recombines TRBV6-1 with TRBJ2-7, with 9 bases aligning to TRBD1. Trimming at V came to 1 base and at J to 1 base, leaving 8 bases not matched to a gene. The germline V gene has CDR1 MNHNS and CDR2 SASEGT. This CDR3 region has 17 residues. CDR3 coding DNA: TGTGCCAGCAGTGAAGGGTATCGGACAGGGGTGTCCTACGAGCAGTACTTC. Translating gives CASSEGYRTGVSYEQYF.

Notes on this clonotype: A much larger clone differs by one base, so this may be a read error. The CDR3 ends on some other residue instead of the conserved phenylalanine or tryptophan, so this is likely a read error. V usage is TRBV29-1 and J usage is TRBJ2-3; the D is unclear. The CDR3 is made up of 12 amino acids. Trimming took 4 bases from V and 6 from J, leaving 11 bases between them. From germline, CDR1 is SQVTM and CDR2 ANQGSEA. CDR3 nucleotide sequence: TGCAGCGTTGTGAAGGTGGGCGATACGCAGTATTGT. It yields the protein CSVVKVGDTQYC.

This clonotype appeared once. At one of its ends the junction is not consistent with the germline gene, which may arise from a read error. This rearrangement joins TRBV3-1 to TRBJ2-3; D not resolved. The V gene's germline CDR1 is LGHDT and CDR2 YNNKEL (reference sequence). The CDR3 is made up of 15 amino acids. CDR3 amino acids: CAGSPSGAQVSAQYF. Written as DNA, the CDR3 is TGTGCCGGCAGCCCCTCTGGCGCCCAAGTTTCGGCGCAGTATTTT.

The rearrangement uses TRBV7-6 and TRBJ2-7; 11 bases agree with TRBD2. CDR1 and CDR2 (germline): SGHVS, FNYEAQ. V was pared by 2 bases and J by 2 bases, with 11 bases of the junction left unmatched. CDR3 length: 18 residues. The DNA for the CDR3 is TGTGCCAGCAGCTTAACGGGGCGGGCTAGCGGGGGGCCCTACGAGCAGTACTTC. This translates into CASSLTGRASGGPYEQYF.

Concerning this clonotype: The junction and the germline gene differ at one end; a read error may be behind it. This rearrangement joins TRBV30 to TRBJ2-4, with TRBD2 as a possible D gene (6 bases). The DNA end lines up better with TRBJ2-7; the J call may be wrong. The CDR3 totals 14 residues. Germline loops: CDR1 GTSNPN, CDR2 SVGIG (reference sequence). The CDR3 DNA is TGTGTCTGGTTTAGTACCGGGACTGATTACGAGCAGTACTTC. Translating gives CVWFSTGTDYEQYF.

The V gene is TRBV20-1, the J gene TRBJ2-7; D is tentatively TRBD1 or TRBD2 (5 bases each). This CDR3 is built from 15 residues. The germline gives CDR1 DFQATT, CDR2 SNEGSKA (reference sequence). The ends were cut back, 3 bases at V and 3 bases at J, with 18 bases in the middle. CDR3 nucleotide sequence: TGCAGTGCTAGTGGGGGAGTCATCGGGGTCTACGAGCAGTACTTC. Translating it yields CSASGGVIGVYEQYF.

The chain employs TRBV7-2 and TRBJ2-7; a weak D match, TRBD1 (5 bases). The CDR3 covers 14 residues. The germline CDR1 and CDR2 sequences are SGHTA and FQGNSA. The V gene lost 2 bases and the J gene lost 4 bases, with 12 bases spanning the gap. The CDR3 sequence: CASSLKRRDYEQYF. CDR3 sequence (DNA): TGTGCCAGCAGCTTAAAGCGCAGGGATTACGAGCAGTACTTC.

The V call is TRBV5-4, the J call TRBJ2-1; 8 positions agree with TRBD2. Trimming at V came to 4 bases and at J to 13 bases, leaving 7 bases not matched to a gene. This CDR3 contains 12 residues. Germline values: CDR1 SGHNT, CDR2 YYREEE (reference sequence). The CDR3, as DNA: TGTGCCAGCAGCAAAGAAAGCGGGAGACAGTTCTTC. Amino acids: CASSKESGRQFF.

This clonotype was picked up a small number of times. The chain is built from TRBV10-3 and TRBJ1-1; 7 bases are shared with TRBD1. CDR1 is ENHRY, CDR2 SYGVKD, per germline. Unmatched junction bases numbered 9, after V lost 11 bases and J lost 3 bases. This CDR3 contains 13 residues. DNA of the CDR3: TGTGCCTCAGAAACGGGACAGTACACTGAAGCTTTCTTT. The encoded protein is CASETGQYTEAFF.

This clonotype was counted at least ten times. The V gene is TRBV29-1, the J gene TRBJ2-3; 8 bases match TRBD1. The germline gives CDR1 SQVTM, CDR2 ANQGSEA. This CDR3 is built from 12 residues. With 0 bases clipped from V and 14 bases from J, the junction kept 7 bases outside the gene matches. CDR3 DNA: TGCAGCGTTGAAGAAGGGACAGGATACCCGTATTTT. Protein: CSVEEGTGYPYF.

A word on this clonotype: At one boundary the junction diverges from the germline segment, which might be a read error. The rearrangement joins TRBV5-5 to TRBJ1-4, with TRBD1 as a possible D gene (6 bases). Per germline, CDR1 SGHKS and CDR2 YYEKEE (reference sequence). This CDR3 is 16 amino acids long. This CDR3 reads CASSLPGTSTNEKRFF. The CDR3, as DNA: TGTGCCAGCAGCTTGCCGGGGACATCCACTAATGAAAAACGGTTTTTT.

This clonotype was counted a few times. V is TRBV13 and J is TRBJ2-7, with a possible D match to TRBD1 (6 bases). This CDR3 spans 15 amino acids. Germline CDR1 and CDR2: PRHDT and FYEKMQ (reference sequence). The V end was cut by 5 bases, the J end by 2 bases, with 16 bases between. CDR3 loop: CASSPWGQVAYEQYF. For the CDR3, the DNA is TGTGCCAGCAGCCCCTGGGGGCAGGTCGCCTACGAGCAGTACTTC. Complete variable domain (other parts from reference TRBV13 and TRBJ2-7): AAGVIQSPRHLIKEKRETATLKCYPIPRHDTVYWYQQGPGQDPQFLISFYEKMQSDKGSIPDRFSAQQFSDYHSELNMSSLELGDSALYFCASSPWGQVAYEQYFGPGTRLTVT.

This clonotype was observed a few times. The chain links TRBV27 to TRBJ1-2; unclear D gene. V lost 6 bases, J lost 10 bases, and 18 bases lay in between. This CDR3 contains 13 residues. CDR1 is MNHEY, CDR2 SMNVEV, per germline (reference sequence). The CDR3 coding sequence is TGTGCCAGCAGCCTACAGCTCGGCGGAGACTACACCTTC. As protein: CASSLQLGGDYTF.

This clonotype was observed once. The V call is TRBV7-2, the J call TRBJ1-2, with TRBD1 matching over 9 bases. CDR1 and CDR2 from the germline V gene are SGHTA and FQGNSA. The CDR3 loop spans 18 amino acids. V lost 2 bases and J lost 4; bases outside the gene matches: 14. The CDR3 here is CASSLSFGRGTGSYGYTF. CDR3 DNA sequence: TGTGCCAGCAGCTTAAGTTTCGGGAGGGGGACAGGGAGCTATGGCTACACCTTC.

This rearrangement joins TRBV20-1 to TRBJ2-5, with 8 bases aligning to TRBD2. Germline CDR1 and CDR2: DFQATT and SNEGSKA (reference sequence). CDR3 length: 13 amino acids. V was pared by 5 bases and J by 4 bases, with 6 bases of the junction left unmatched. CDR3 loop: CSAHSGNRETQYF. DNA of the CDR3: TGCAGTGCTCATAGCGGGAACCGAGAGACCCAGTACTTC.

On this clonotype: With a much larger clone just one base away, this may be a read error. This chain joins TRBV28 and TRBJ1-1; unclear D gene. V lost 6 bases and J 8 bases, leaving 13 bases between the germline ends. Per germline, CDR1 MDHEN and CDR2 SYDVKM. The CDR3 covers 12 residues. The chain's CDR3 is CASRPEHKEAFF. Here the CDR3 DNA reads TGTGCCAGCAGGCCAGAGCACAAAGAAGCTTTCTTT.

The rearrangement links TRBV4-2 to TRBJ1-1; unclear D gene. CDR1 is LGHNA and CDR2 is YNFKEQ in the germline V gene. V was shortened by 4 bases and J by 5 bases, with 17 bases between the two germline ends. The CDR3 is made up of 15 amino acids. The CDR3 DNA sequence: TGTGCCAGCAGCCGAGCGGGTAATTGGGGTACTGAAGCTTTCTTT. Translated, it gives CASSRAGNWGTEAFF.

The chain combines TRBV4-1 with TRBJ1-5; the D is unclear. Per the germline V gene, CDR1 is MGHRA and CDR2 is YSYEKL. V was shortened by 1 base and J by 3 bases, with 10 bases between the two germline ends. CDR3 length: 15 amino acids. The chain's CDR3 is CASSQVDTFNQPQHF. In nucleotides, the CDR3 is TGCGCCAGCAGCCAAGTAGACACTTTCAATCAGCCCCAGCATTTT.

The chain links TRBV5-5 to TRBJ1-6; TRBD1 might be the D (5 bases). The CDR3 extends over 14 amino acids. The V end lost 1 base, the J end lost 6 bases, and 8 bases lay between the germline ends. Germline CDR1 reads SGHKS; CDR2 reads YYEKEE (reference sequence). In nucleotides, the CDR3 is TGTGCCAGCAGCTTGCGACAGATTAATTCACCCCTCCACTTT. Protein product: CASSLRQINSPLHF.

The sample holds a few counts of this clonotype. The rearrangement uses TRBV2 and TRBJ1-2, with a possible D match to TRBD1 (5 bases). This CDR3 comprises 13 residues. V was shortened by 9 bases and J by 5 bases, with 16 bases between the two germline ends. The V gene's germline CDR1 is SNHLY and CDR2 FYNNEI. The CDR3: CARRGLMGYGYTF. The CDR3 region has the DNA TGTGCCAGGAGGGGTCTGATGGGGTATGGCTACACCTTC.